This TCR beta chain came from a study of cytotoxic CD8 clonotypes in ibrutinib-treated CLL. Study-level findings and limits: Circulating CD8+ T-cell counts were tracked by baseline clonality, which exceeded that of age-matched healthy donors. Public clonotypes were seen rarely and were contracted or stable on treatment.

As for this clone: Antigen: not known.

The V and J ends lost 0 bases and 4 bases respectively, with 19 bases between them. This CDR3 has 17 residues. CDR1 and CDR2 (germline): LGHNA, YSLEER. Assay used: immunoSEQ multiplex PCR; TCRdb lists only in-frame clones, some missing. The sample lists about 200,000 clones, around 72% occurring once. This chain links TRBV4-3 with TRBJ2-7; TRBD1 might be the D (6 bases). The clonotype originates from a human donor with chronic lymphocytic leukemia. The specimen was PBMCs, collected after 24 months of ibrutinib treatment. In DNA form, the CDR3 reads TGCGCCAGCAGCCAAGACAGCAGGGGTCTTGCAGTTTACGAGCAGTACTTC. Translated: CASSQDSRGLAVYEQYF.